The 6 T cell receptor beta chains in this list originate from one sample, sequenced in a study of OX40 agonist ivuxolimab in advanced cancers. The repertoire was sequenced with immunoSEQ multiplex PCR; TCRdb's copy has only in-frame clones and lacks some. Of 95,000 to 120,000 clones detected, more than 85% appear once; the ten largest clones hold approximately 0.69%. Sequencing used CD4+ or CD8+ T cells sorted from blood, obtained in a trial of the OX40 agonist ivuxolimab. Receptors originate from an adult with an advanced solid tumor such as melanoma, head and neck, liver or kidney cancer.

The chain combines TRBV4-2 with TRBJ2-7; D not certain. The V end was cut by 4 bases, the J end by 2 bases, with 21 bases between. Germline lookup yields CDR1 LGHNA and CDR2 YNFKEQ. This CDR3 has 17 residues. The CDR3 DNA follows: TGTGCCAGCAGCCGTTTTATGGACGGAATATCCCCCTACGAGCAGTACTTC. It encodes CASSRFMDGISPYEQYF.

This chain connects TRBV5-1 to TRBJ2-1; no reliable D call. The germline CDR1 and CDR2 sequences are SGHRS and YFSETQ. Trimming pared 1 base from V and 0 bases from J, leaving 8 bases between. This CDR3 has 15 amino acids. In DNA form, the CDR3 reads TGCGCCAGCAGCTTGTTAGACGGCTCCTACAATGAGCAGTTCTTC. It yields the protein CASSLLDGSYNEQFF.

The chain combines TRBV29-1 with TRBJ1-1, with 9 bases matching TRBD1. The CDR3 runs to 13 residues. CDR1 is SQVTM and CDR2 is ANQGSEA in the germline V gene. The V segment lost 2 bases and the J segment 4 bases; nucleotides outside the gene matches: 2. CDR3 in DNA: TGCAGCGTTGAACCACAGGGGGCCACTGAAGCTTTCTTT. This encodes CSVEPQGATEAFF.

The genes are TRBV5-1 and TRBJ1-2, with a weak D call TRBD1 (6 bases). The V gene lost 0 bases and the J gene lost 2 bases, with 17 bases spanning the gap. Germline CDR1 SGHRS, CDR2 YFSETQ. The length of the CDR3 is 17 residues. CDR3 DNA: TGCGCCAGCAGCTTGGCCATAGGGGGGAACACAAACTATGGCTACACCTTC. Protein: CASSLAIGGNTNYGYTF.

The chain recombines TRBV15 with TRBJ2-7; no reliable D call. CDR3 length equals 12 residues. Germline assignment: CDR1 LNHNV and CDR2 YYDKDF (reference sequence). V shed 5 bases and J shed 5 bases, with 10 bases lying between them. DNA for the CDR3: TGTGCCACCAGCGGGGAAAGGGACGAGCAGTACTTC. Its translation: CATSGERDEQYF.

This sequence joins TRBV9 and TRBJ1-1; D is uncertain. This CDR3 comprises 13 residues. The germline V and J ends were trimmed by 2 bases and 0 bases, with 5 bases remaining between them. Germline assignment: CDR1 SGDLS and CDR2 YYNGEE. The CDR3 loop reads CASSVLVNTEAFF. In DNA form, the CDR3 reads TGTGCCAGCAGCGTGCTTGTGAACACTGAAGCTTTCTTT.